This TCR beta chain came from a study of T cells in Graves' hyperthyroidism and ophthalmopathy. On the study more broadly: Peripheral blood sampling occurred at initial diagnosis, before any treatment. Study observations and caveats: Appearing also in blood were most of the thyroid clonotypes expanded above 0.001.

This clonotype was found many times. Its specificity is not known. This CDR3 comprises 14 residues. Trimming removed 7 bases from V and 2 bases from J, with 12 bases in between. The source material, RNA transcripts, was used to amplify TCR beta CDR3 regions. Using the HTBI primer set, a first-round RT-PCR was run on the TCR CDR3. Via MiXCR, TCRdb re-called the multiplex PCR reads, giving one row per CDR3 protein. The table lists under 400,000 distinct CDR3 sequences, 13% of them singletons, with around 9.2% in the top ten. Hyperthyroidism had been newly diagnosed in patients aged 18 to 65, and its duration was under 2 months. In making diagnoses, clinical symptoms, serum thyroxine and TRAb, thyroid ultrasound and orbital computed tomography were all used.

This sequence was found in a woman younger than 30 with Graves' hyperthyroidism. The specimen sequenced was blood. The chain couples TRBV12-3 or TRBV12-4 to TRBJ2-1; D not resolved. CDR3 in DNA: TGTGCCAGCACCCATGACGGCGCCTACAATGAGCAGTTCTTC. Its protein product is CASTHDGAYNEQFF.